The entry that follows covers one T cell receptor (beta chain) sequence. This clone's antigen is unknown. No base quality information exists; no much larger clone differs at one position. This specimen belongs to a study of blood T cell repertoires in COVID-19 (dated by TCRdb to 2018 to 2020). For the study in its entirety: The collaborator samples originated in the United States, Italy and Spain and spanned the acute and convalescent phases of COVID-19. The prospective study material was composed of cDNA or gDNA derived from T cells, B-cell-depleted T cells, or PBMCs. Deeply sampled blood TCRbeta repertoires from subjects exposed to, actively infected with, or recovered from COVID-19 were included in the dataset. The repertoires were made available in a free public database intended to serve as a resource for research on the immune response to SARS-CoV-2. Samples were obtained from the ongoing ImmuneRACE study (first 160 participants) and from 1,000 to 1,500 subjects provided by 6 global collaborators. A de-identified subject ID, COVID-19 status, age in years and sex were almost always included in the sample metadata. Where available, HLA class I and class II types were taken from metadata supplied by the sample provider and were not determined by assay-based typing.

TCRbeta CDR3 regions were amplified from genomic DNA using the immunoSEQ Assay, a bias-controlled multiplex PCR. In the original analysis: Nucleated cell counts per sample were estimated from amplification of reference gene primers within the assay. To quantify the absolute abundance of each unique TCRbeta CDR3 rearrangement, sequence reads were collapsed and filtered. For each sample, productive Simpson clonality was calculated as the square root of Simpson's diversity index over productive rearrangements. The immuneACCESS repertoire file appears here via TCRdb, limited to in-frame rearrangements. These files lack a portion of the clones; in checked studies, under half of the deficit traces to unresolved V genes, and the cause of the others is not known. Clone size and V and J calls were adopted from that table, with D and trimming inferred from the DNA. The sample profile shows fewer than 300,000 clones; approximately 85% of them were found once. The ten largest make up 0.87% of the sample.

The CDR3 goes from the cysteine to the phenylalanine over 17 residues. Solely the CDR3 DNA is kept, with 51 bases framed from the first base. The germline V gene sets CDR1 to SGHVS and CDR2 to FQNEAQ. From V the trimming removes 3 bases and from J it removes 6 bases, while the gene matches leave 13 bases of the junction unaccounted for. On the study overall, not on this receptor specifically: The quantity of clinical and demographic metadata differed by source and by participant and was supplied without curation.

One collaborating source in Seattle enrolled patients during active infection and followed them longitudinally through the course of disease. Each collaborating institution followed its own protocols to collect whole blood in K2EDTA tubes. For TCRbeta analysis, collaborators shipped samples in one of three forms: frozen whole blood, isolated PBMCs, or DNA extracted from either of those sample types. Recombination connected TRBV7-8 to TRBJ1-3; 8 central bases correspond to TRBD1. The receptor was derived from a human donor with COVID-19, enrolled during active disease. The donor label of this sample is uncertain. The specimen was peripheral blood. The DNA sequence is as follows: TGTGCCAGCAGCTTGGTCCCCGCAGGGGGCTATCCAAACACCATATATTTT. Translation gives CASSLVPAGGYPNTIYF.